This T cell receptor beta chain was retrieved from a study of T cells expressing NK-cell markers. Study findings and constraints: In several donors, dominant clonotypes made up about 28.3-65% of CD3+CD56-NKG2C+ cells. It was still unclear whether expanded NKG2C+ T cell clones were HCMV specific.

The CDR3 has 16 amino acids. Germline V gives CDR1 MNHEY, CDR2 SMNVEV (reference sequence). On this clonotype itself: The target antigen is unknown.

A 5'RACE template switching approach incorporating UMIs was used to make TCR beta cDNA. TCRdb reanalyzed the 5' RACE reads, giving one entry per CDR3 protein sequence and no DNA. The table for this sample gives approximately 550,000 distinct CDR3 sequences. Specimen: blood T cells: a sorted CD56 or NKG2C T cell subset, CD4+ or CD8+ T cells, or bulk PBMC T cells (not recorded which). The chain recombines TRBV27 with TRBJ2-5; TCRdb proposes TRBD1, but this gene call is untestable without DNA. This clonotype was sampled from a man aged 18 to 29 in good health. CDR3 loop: CASSPTPLRDQETQYF.